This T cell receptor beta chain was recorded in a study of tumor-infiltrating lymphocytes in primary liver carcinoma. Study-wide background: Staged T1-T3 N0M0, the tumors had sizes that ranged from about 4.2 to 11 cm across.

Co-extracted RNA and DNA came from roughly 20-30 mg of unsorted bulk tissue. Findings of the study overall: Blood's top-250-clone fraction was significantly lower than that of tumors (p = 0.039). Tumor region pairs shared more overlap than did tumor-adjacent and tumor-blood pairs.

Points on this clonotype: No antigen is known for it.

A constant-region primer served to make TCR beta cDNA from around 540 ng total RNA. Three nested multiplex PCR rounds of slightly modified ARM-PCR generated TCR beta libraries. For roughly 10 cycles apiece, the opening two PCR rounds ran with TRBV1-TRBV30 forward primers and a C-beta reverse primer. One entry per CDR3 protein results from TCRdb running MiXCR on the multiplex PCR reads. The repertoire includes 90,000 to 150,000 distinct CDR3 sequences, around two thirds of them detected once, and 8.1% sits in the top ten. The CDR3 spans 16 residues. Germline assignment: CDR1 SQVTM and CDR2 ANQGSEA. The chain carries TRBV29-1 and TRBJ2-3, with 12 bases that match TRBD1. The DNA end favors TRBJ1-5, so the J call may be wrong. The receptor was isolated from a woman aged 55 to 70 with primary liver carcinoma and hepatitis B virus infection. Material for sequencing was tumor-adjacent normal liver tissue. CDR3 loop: CSVRGGGTGGADTQHF. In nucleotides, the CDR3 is TGCAGCGTCCGCGGGGGTGGGACAGGGGGCGCAGATACACAGCATTTT.